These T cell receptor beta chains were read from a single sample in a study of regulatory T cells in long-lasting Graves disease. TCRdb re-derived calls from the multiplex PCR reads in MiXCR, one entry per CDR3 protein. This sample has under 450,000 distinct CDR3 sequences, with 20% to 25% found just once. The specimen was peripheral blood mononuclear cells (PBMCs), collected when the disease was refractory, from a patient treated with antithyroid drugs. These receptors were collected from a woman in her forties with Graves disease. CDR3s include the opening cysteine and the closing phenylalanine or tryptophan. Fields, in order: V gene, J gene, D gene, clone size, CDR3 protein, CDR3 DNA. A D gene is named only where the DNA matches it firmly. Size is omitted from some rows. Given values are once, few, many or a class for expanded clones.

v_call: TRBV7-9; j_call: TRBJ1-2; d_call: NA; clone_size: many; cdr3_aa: CASSLPGGDGYTF; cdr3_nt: TGTGCCAGCAGCCTCCCGGGGGGGGATGGCTACACCTTC
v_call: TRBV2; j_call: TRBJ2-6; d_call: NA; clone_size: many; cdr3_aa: CASSLRQSGANVLTF; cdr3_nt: TGTGCCAGCAGTCTTAGACAGTCTGGGGCCAACGTCCTGACTTTC
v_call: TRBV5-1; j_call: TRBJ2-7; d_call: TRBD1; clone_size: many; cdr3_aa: CASRSGQGPYEQYF; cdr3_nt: TGCGCCAGCAGATCGGGACAGGGGCCGTACGAGCAGTACTTC
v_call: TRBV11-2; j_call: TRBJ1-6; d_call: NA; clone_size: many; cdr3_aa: CASSLLSNSPLHF; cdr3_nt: TGTGCCAGCAGCTTACTCAGCAATTCACCCCTCCACTTT
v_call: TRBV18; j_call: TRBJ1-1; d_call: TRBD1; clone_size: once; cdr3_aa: CASSPGQGTTEAFF; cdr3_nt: TGTGCCAGCTCACCCGGACAGGGGACCACTGAAGCTTTCTTT
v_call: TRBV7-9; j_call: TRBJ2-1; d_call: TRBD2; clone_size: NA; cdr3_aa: CASRNTHTAGGPYNEQFF; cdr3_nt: TGTGCCAGCAGAAACACACATACCGCGGGAGGCCCCTACAATGAGCAGTTCTTC
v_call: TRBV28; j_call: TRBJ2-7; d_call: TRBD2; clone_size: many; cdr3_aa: CASSSWTSGTISYEQYF; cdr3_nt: TGTGCCAGCAGTTCTTGGACTAGCGGAACGATCTCCTACGAGCAGTACTTC
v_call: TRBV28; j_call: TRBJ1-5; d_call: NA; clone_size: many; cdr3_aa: CASSLDMNNQPQHF; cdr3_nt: TGTGCCAGCAGTTTGGACATGAACAATCAGCCCCAGCATTTT
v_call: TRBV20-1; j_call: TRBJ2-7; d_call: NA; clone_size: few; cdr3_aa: CSALRDTEQYF; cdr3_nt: TGCAGTGCTCTCCGGGACACCGAGCAGTACTTC
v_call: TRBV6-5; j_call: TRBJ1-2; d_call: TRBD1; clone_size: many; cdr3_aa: CASSSTGAEGYGYTF; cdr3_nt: TGTGCCAGCAGTTCTACAGGGGCGGAGGGCTATGGCTACACCTTC
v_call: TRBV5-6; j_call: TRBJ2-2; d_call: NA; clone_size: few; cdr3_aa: CASSLAMEGFSGELFF; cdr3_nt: TGTGCCAGCAGCTTGGCCATGGAGGGGTTCAGCGGGGAGCTGTTTTTT
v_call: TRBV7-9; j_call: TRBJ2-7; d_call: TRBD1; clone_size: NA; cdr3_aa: CASSPGQGRHEQYF; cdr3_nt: TGTGCCAGCAGCCCGGGACAGGGGAGGCACGAGCAGTACTTC
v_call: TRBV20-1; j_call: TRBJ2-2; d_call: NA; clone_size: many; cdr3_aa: CSASSKRVGELFF; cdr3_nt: TGCAGTGCTAGTTCTAAGCGGGTCGGGGAGCTGTTTTTT
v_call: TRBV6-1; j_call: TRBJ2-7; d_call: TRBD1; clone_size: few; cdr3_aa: CASSEEGTGYEQYF; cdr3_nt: TGTGCCAGCAGTGAAGAAGGGACAGGTTACGAGCAGTACTTC
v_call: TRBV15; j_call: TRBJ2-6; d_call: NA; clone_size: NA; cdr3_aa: CATSRAHGSGANVLTF; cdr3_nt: TGTGCCACCAGCAGAGCTCACGGCTCTGGGGCCAACGTCCTGACTTTC
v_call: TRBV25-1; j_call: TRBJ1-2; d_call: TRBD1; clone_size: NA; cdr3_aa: CASSRGQGGRYGYTF; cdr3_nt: TGTGCCAGCAGTCGTGGACAGGGGGGTAGGTATGGCTACACCTTC